The sequence of this T cell receptor beta chain was determined in a study of T-cell reconstitution after alpha-beta-depleted transplantation in children. V lost 2 bases and J 3 bases, leaving 17 bases between the germline ends. Germline lookup yields CDR1 SQVTM and CDR2 ANQGSEA. This CDR3 is 15 amino acids long. Whole-study findings and limits: At day 60, the high TCRbeta diversity found in some patients originated from recipient T cells and thymic progenitors that had survived. T-cell numbers and diversity, one year after transplant, stemmed largely from T cells that were newly produced. Reportedly, only several hundred clones from non-depleted graft cells drove alpha-beta T-cell counts at about two months.

This clonotype was recorded a few times. The antigen remains unidentified. This sample's TCRbeta library carried unique molecular identifier barcodes. TCRdb recomputed calls from the PCR reads with MiXCR, one row per CDR3 protein. Among approximately 210,000 distinct CDR3 sequences listed, about a sixth were seen once. Material: PBMCs, mostly from graft donor cells, obtained 360 days after TCRalphabeta/CD19-depleted stem cell transplant. The chain joins TRBV29-1 to TRBJ2-7; D not resolved. The TCR was taken from a male patient between 2 and 15 years old who had a stem cell transplant for acute lymphoblastic leukemia, so the T cells may come from the graft donor. The CDR3 sequence is CSVEFTARNHYEQYF. CDR3 nucleotide sequence: TGCAGCGTTGAATTTACAGCCAGGAACCACTACGAGCAGTACTTC.